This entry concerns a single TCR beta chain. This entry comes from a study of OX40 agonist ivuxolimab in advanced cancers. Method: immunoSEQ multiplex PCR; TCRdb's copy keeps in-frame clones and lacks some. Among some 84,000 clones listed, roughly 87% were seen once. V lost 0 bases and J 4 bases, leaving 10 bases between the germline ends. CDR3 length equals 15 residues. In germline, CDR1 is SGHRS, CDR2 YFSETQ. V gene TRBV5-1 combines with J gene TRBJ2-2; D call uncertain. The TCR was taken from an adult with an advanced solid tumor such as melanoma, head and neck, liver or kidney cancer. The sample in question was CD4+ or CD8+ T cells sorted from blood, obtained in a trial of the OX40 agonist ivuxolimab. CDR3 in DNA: TGCGCCAGCAGCTTGGCGCCTAGTTCCACCGGGGAGCTGTTTTTT. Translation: CASSLAPSSTGELFF.